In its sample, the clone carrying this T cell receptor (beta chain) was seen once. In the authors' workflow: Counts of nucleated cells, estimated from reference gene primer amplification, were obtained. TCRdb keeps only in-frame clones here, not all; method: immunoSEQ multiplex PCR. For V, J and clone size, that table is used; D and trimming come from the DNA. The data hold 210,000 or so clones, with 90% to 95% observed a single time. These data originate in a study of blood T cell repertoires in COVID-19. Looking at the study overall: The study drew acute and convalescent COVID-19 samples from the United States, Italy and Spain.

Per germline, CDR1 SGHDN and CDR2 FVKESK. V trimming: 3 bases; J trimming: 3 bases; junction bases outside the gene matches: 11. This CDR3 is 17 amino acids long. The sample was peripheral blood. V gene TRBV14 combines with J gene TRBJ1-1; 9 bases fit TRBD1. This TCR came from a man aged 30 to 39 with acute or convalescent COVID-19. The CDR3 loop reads CASSQLYDRGVDTEAFF. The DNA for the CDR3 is TGTGCCAGCAGCCAGTTATATGACAGGGGGGTGGACACTGAAGCTTTCTTT.